Each of the 5 T cell receptor beta chains below was sequenced from the same sample in a study of blood T cell repertoires in COVID-19. Method: immunoSEQ multiplex PCR; TCRdb's copy keeps in-frame clones and lacks some. The repertoire consists of fewer than 300,000 clones, with approximately 90% occurring once and the leading ten covering 2.2%. The sequenced sample was peripheral blood. The receptors derive from a woman aged 25 to 39 with COVID-19, enrolled during active disease.

The chain combines TRBV3-1 (or the pseudogene TRBV3-2) with TRBJ1-2, with D possibly matching TRBD1 (6 bases). V lost 0 bases to trimming and J lost 4 bases, with 9 bases between them. The CDR3 covers 14 residues. Germline CDR1 is LGHDT and CDR2 is YNNKEL (reference sequence). The CDR3 protein is CASSQEQGSYGYTF. For the CDR3, the DNA is TGTGCCAGCAGCCAAGAGCAGGGGTCCTATGGCTACACCTTC.

The chain recombines TRBV2 with TRBJ1-4; 8 bases are shared with TRBD1. The CDR3 covers 14 residues. V gave up 4 bases and J gave up 5 bases; unmatched junction bases: 3. CDR1 and CDR2 from the germline V gene are SNHLY and FYNNEI. The CDR3 here is CASSGTGTNEKLFF. The CDR3 bases are TGTGCCAGCAGTGGGACAGGGACGAATGAAAAACTGTTTTTT.

This rearrangement joins TRBV2 to TRBJ1-5, with a weak D call TRBD1 (5 bases). The CDR3 length is 15 residues. Trimming shortened V by 4 bases and J by 1 base, and 11 bases separated the two germline ends. CDR1 SNHLY and CDR2 FYNNEI come from the germline V gene. CDR3 sequence reads: CASSVWGVSNQPQHF. As DNA, the CDR3 is TGTGCCAGCAGTGTTTGGGGCGTAAGCAATCAGCCCCAGCATTTT. Complete variable domain (other parts from reference TRBV2 and TRBJ1-5): EPEVTQTPSHQVTQMGQEVILRCVPISNHLYFYWYRQILGQKVEFLVSFYNNEISEKSEIFDDQFSVERPDGSNFTLKIRSTKLEDSAMYFCASSVWGVSNQPQHFGDGTRLSIL.

The chain links TRBV24-1 to TRBJ2-1; TRBD2 matches at 7 bases. CDR3 length equals 17 residues. The germline V gene has CDR1 KGHDR and CDR2 SFDVKD. Losses at the gene ends were 12 bases for V and 9 bases for J; bases not matched to a gene: 25. CDR3 sequence: CAAANRGEGGPGGEQFF. The CDR3 region has the DNA TGTGCCGCCGCAAATCGGGGCGAGGGAGGGCCTGGAGGTGAGCAGTTCTTC.

This sequence joins TRBV19 and TRBJ2-5, with D possibly being TRBD2 (5 bases). The CDR3 totals 12 residues. Germline-derived CDR1 and CDR2 are LNHDA and SQIVND (reference sequence). V was cut by 3 bases and J by 6 bases, with 8 bases left in between. The CDR3 DNA sequence: TGTGCCAGTAGTATGAGGGTGAAGACCCAGTACTTC. The encoded protein is CASSMRVKTQYF.